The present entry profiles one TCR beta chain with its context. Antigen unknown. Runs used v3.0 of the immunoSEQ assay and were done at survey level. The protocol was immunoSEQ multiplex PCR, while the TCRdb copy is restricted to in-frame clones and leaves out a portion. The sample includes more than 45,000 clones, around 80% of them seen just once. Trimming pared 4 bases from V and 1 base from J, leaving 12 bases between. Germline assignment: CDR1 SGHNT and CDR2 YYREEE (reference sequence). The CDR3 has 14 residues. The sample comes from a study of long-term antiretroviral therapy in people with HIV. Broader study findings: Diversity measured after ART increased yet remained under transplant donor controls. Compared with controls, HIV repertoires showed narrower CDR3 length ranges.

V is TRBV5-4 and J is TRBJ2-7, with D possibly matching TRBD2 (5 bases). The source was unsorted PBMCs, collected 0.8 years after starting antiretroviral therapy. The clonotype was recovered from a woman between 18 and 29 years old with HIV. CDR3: CASSATRNSYEQYF. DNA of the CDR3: TGTGCCAGCAGCGCAACTAGGAATTCCTACGAGCAGTACTTC.